This TCR beta chain was obtained from a study of blood T cell repertoires in COVID-19. Looking at the study overall: Researchers got acute and convalescent COVID-19 samples from the United States, Italy and Spain. Nucleic acid was either cDNA or gDNA, and it came from T cells, B-cell-depleted T cells, or PBMCs.

As processed by the authors: The assay estimated nucleated cells by amplifying reference gene primers. Clones were sequenced by immunoSEQ multiplex PCR, and TCRdb holds only the in-frame ones, with some missing. V and J calls and clone size are copied from that table; D and trimming were computed from the DNA. The sample includes around 65,000 clones, less than 85% of them seen just once. In germline, CDR1 is SNHLY, CDR2 FYNNEI. V gave up 7 bases and J gave up 3 bases, with 13 bases separating them. This CDR3 is built from 14 residues. The chain joins TRBV2 to TRBJ1-5, with D possibly being TRBD1 (6 bases). The specimen sequenced was peripheral blood. The TCR was taken from a man aged 55 to 70 with acute or convalescent COVID-19. CDR3 nucleotides: TGTGCCAGCACTCAACAGGGACCCAATCAGCCCCAGCATTTT. Translation gives CASTQQGPNQPQHF.